These 27 T cell receptor beta chains originate from one sample sequenced in a study of early T cells in non-severe SARS-CoV-2 infection. TCRdb re-derived calls from the 5' RACE reads in MiXCR, one entry per CDR3 protein. The sample contains 35,000 to 45,000 distinct CDR3 sequences, 9.5% to 15% of which appear only once. The specimen was whole blood. The receptors originated from an adult who was a healthcare worker with PCR-confirmed SARS-CoV-2 infection or an uninfected control (not recorded which).

The V and J genes are TRBV5-1 and TRBJ1-1, with D unclear. The V and J ends lost 7 bases and 1 base respectively, with 20 bases between them. Per the germline V gene, CDR1 is SGHRS and CDR2 is YFSETQ. The CDR3 is made up of 16 amino acids. The CDR3 loop is CASAEEPLGPNTEAFF. The CDR3 coding sequence is TGCGCCAGCGCTGAAGAACCCCTAGGGCCGAACACTGAAGCTTTCTTT.

This clonotype was counted only a few times. V is TRBV6-6 and J is TRBJ1-2; perhaps TRBD1 as D (5 bases). CDR1 is MNHNY, CDR2 SVGAGI, per germline (reference sequence). The V end was cut by 6 bases, the J end by 9 bases, with 17 bases between. CDR3 length: 13 residues. The CDR3 loop is CASSLSGGSSYTF. As DNA, the CDR3 is TGTGCCAGCAGCCTCAGCGGGGGGAGTAGCTACACCTTC.

This clonotype showed up many times. The chain recombines TRBV3-1 with TRBJ1-4, with unresolved D. Looked up from germline, CDR1 is LGHDT and CDR2 is YNNKEL (reference sequence). There are 15 residues in the CDR3. V lost 3 bases and J 11 bases, leaving 19 bases between the germline ends. The CDR3 DNA is TGTGCCAGCAGCCATGAATCCTACAGAGGGAAGAAACTGTTTTTT. It specifies CASSHESYRGKKLFF.

Only a few counts were recorded for this clonotype. This chain connects TRBV29-1 to TRBJ2-5, with 8 bases fitting TRBD1. The germline CDR1 and CDR2 sequences are SQVTM and ANQGSEA. Trimming at V came to 7 bases and at J to 2 bases, leaving 3 bases not matched to a gene. This CDR3 is built from 12 residues. CDR3 region: CSARTGQETQYF. The CDR3, as DNA: TGCAGCGCCCGGACAGGGCAAGAGACCCAGTACTTC. Full variable domain (rest looked up from reference TRBV29-1 and TRBJ2-5): SAVISQKPSRDICQRGTSLTIQCQVDSQVTMMFWYRQQPGQSLTLIATANQGSEATYESGFVIDKFPISRPNLTFSTLTVSNMSPEDSSIYLCSARTGQETQYFGPGTRLLVL.

This clonotype has ten or more counts. CDR3 sequence: CASSVAGTRQETQYF. Written as DNA, the CDR3 is TGCGCCAGCAGCGTGGCCGGGACTAGACAAGAGACCCAGTACTTC. The chain recombines TRBV5-1 with TRBJ2-5; 8 nucleotides match TRBD2. Germline CDR1 reads SGHRS; CDR2 reads YFSETQ. This CDR3 region has 15 residues. J gave up 2 bases and V 4 bases, and 7 bases lay outside the gene matches.

This clonotype was seen at least ten times. The chain joins TRBV6-5 to TRBJ1-4; D is undetermined. Trimming shortened V by 0 bases and J by 6 bases, and 11 bases separated the two germline ends. This CDR3 is 15 amino acids long. Per germline, CDR1 MNHEY and CDR2 SVGAGI. CDR3 protein: CASSYSAGYDEKLFF. The CDR3 DNA reads TGTGCCAGCAGTTACTCGGCAGGTTACGATGAAAAACTGTTTTTT.

This clonotype came up a few times. This chain links TRBV24-1 with TRBJ1-1; D not resolved. This CDR3 is 11 amino acids long. The germline CDR1 and CDR2 sequences are KGHDR and SFDVKD. Trimming stripped 7 bases from V and 2 bases from J, with 4 bases between. As DNA, the CDR3 is TGTGCCACCAGGAAAAACACTGAAGCTTTCTTT. Protein product: CATRKNTEAFF.

Ten or more counts support this clonotype. The chain recombines TRBV20-1 with TRBJ1-5, with unresolved D. V dropped 2 bases and J dropped 5 bases, with 4 bases sitting between them. The CDR3 runs to 11 residues. Germline V gives CDR1 DFQATT, CDR2 SNEGSKA (reference sequence). CDR3 region: CSARQDQPQHF. The CDR3 nucleotides are TGCAGTGCTAGACAAGATCAGCCCCAGCATTTT.

This clonotype was observed many times. The rearrangement joins TRBV27 to TRBJ2-5; 7 bases agree with TRBD2. The CDR3 is made up of 15 amino acids. In germline, CDR1 is MNHEY, CDR2 SMNVEV (reference sequence). The V and J ends lost 6 bases and 0 bases, in that order; junction bases with no gene match: 7. The chain's CDR3 is CASSQSGGYQETQYF. CDR3 sequence (DNA): TGTGCCAGCAGCCAGTCGGGGGGATACCAAGAGACCCAGTACTTC.

CDR3 protein: CASSQQTGLETQYF. The CDR3 nucleotides are TGTGCCAGCAGTCAACAGACAGGTTTGGAGACCCAGTACTTC. V is TRBV28 and J is TRBJ2-5, with D perhaps matching TRBD1 (6 bases). The V and J ends lost 5 bases and 5 bases respectively, with 15 bases between them. This CDR3 is 14 amino acids long. The germline CDR1 and CDR2 sequences are MDHEN and SYDVKM.

The rearrangement links TRBV12-3 or TRBV12-4 to TRBJ2-1, with TRBD2 matching over 8 bases. This CDR3 has 16 residues. V shed 5 bases and J 6 bases; nucleotides not matched to a gene: 12. The CDR3 DNA reads TGTGCCAGCAGTCCCGCTTCAGCGGGAGTGCTCAATGAGCAGTTCTTC. Its translation: CASSPASAGVLNEQFF.

The chain couples TRBV29-1 to TRBJ2-1; D remains ambiguous. Between the trimmed V and J ends, which lost 4 bases and 0 bases, there was a span of 10 bases. The CDR3 spans 14 residues. The germline V gene encodes CDR1 SQVTM and CDR2 ANQGSEA. The CDR3 nucleotides read TGCAGCGTTGTGAAACCTAGCTCCTACAATGAGCAGTTCTTC. Its protein is CSVVKPSSYNEQFF.

This clonotype was counted many times. CDR3 in amino acids: CSARDSRGGQESPLHF. The CDR3 bases are TGCAGTGCTAGAGATAGTAGAGGAGGGCAAGAATCACCCCTCCACTTT. This chain connects TRBV20-1 to TRBJ1-6; D gene unclear. Looked up from germline, CDR1 is DFQATT and CDR2 is SNEGSKA (reference sequence). This CDR3 spans 16 amino acids. V was shortened by 0 bases and J by 10 bases, with 19 bases between the two germline ends.

This clonotype was counted many times. This chain uses TRBV20-1 with TRBJ2-4; TRBD1 aligns across 9 bases. In germline, CDR1 is DFQATT, CDR2 SNEGSKA (reference sequence). The CDR3 consists of 13 residues. J gave up 10 bases and V 5 bases, and 9 bases lay outside the gene matches. The CDR3 DNA sequence: TGCAGTGCTCTCCAACCGGGACAGGGAATTCAGTACTTC. It codes for CSALQPGQGIQYF.

This chain connects TRBV15 to TRBJ1-4; D gene uncertain. Germline CDR1 reads LNHNV; CDR2 reads YYDKDF (reference sequence). This CDR3 spans 14 amino acids. V lost 4 bases and J 7 bases, leaving 13 bases between the germline ends. The CDR3 spells CATSTTGHAEKLFF. The CDR3 nucleotides read TGTGCCACCAGCACAACGGGCCATGCTGAAAAACTGTTTTTT.

This clonotype was detected only a few times. The chain employs TRBV7-8 and TRBJ2-5, with 7 bases identical to TRBD2. The CDR3 sequence is 16 residues long. Trimming took 6 bases from V and 3 from J; bases not matched to a gene: 13. Germline-derived CDR1 and CDR2 are SGHVS and FQNEAQ. CDR3 region: CASSQLTGLLKETQYF. CDR3 in DNA: TGTGCCAGCAGTCAACTTACGGGACTACTAAAAGAGACCCAGTACTTC.

This clonotype was picked up many times. The gene calls are TRBV29-1 and TRBJ2-2; D may be TRBD1 or TRBD2 (5 bases each). This CDR3 comprises 15 residues. Trimming stripped 6 bases from V and 0 bases from J, with 14 bases between. Germline V CDR1 and CDR2: SQVTM, ANQGSEA. CDR3 amino acids: CSVLGDGPNTGELFF. CDR3 nucleotide sequence: TGCAGCGTCCTGGGGGACGGCCCGAACACCGGGGAGCTGTTTTTT.

The chain employs TRBV2 and TRBJ2-1; TRBD2 might be the D (6 bases). CDR3 length equals 16 residues. Per the germline V gene, CDR1 is SNHLY and CDR2 is FYNNEI. V lost 2 bases and J lost 2, with 13 bases in between. The CDR3 loop reads CASSESNSGAYNEQFF. CDR3 nucleotides: TGTGCCAGCAGTGAATCTAATAGCGGCGCCTACAATGAGCAGTTCTTC. Filled out from reference TRBV2 and TRBJ2-1, the complete variable domain reads EPEVTQTPSHQVTQMGQEVILRCVPISNHLYFYWYRQILGQKVEFLVSFYNNEISEKSEIFDDQFSVERPDGSNFTLKIRSTKLEDSAMYFCASSESNSGAYNEQFFGPGTRLTVL.

V gene TRBV24-1 combines with J gene TRBJ2-2; 13 bases fit TRBD2. The CDR3 is made up of 17 amino acids. Germline V lookup: CDR1 KGHDR, CDR2 SFDVKD. J was trimmed by 5 bases and V by 3 bases; bases with no gene match: 5. Written as DNA, the CDR3 is TGTGCCACCAGTGATCCCCCGGGACTAGCGGGGACCGGGGAGCTGTTTTTT. It yields the protein CATSDPPGLAGTGELFF.

This clonotype was seen a few times. The rearrangement joins TRBV10-3 to TRBJ2-7; 7 bases align to TRBD1. The V segment lost 8 bases and the J segment 5 bases; nucleotides outside the gene matches: 9. This CDR3 region has 13 residues. Germline-derived CDR1 and CDR2 are ENHRY and SYGVKD. CDR3 coding DNA: TGTGCCATCTTAGACAGGGTGATTAACGAGCAGTACTTC. Its translation is CAILDRVINEQYF.

This clonotype was found many times. The chain combines TRBV11-2 with TRBJ1-1; the D is unclear. CDR3 length equals 17 residues. The V end lost 5 bases, the J end lost 0 bases, and 19 bases lay between the germline ends. Germline values: CDR1 SGHAT, CDR2 FQNNGV. The CDR3 DNA is TGTGCCAGCAGCCCTCCCACAAGCACAATTATGAACACTGAAGCTTTCTTT. Residues: CASSPPTSTIMNTEAFF.

This clonotype came up many times. The chain joins TRBV12-3 or TRBV12-4 to TRBJ2-4; D unresolved. V was shortened by 5 bases and J by 3 bases, with 20 bases between the two germline ends. CDR3 size: 17 residues. DNA for the CDR3: TGTGCCAGCAGTCGGAAGCCAAGTGGCTCGGGCAAAAACATTCAGTACTTC. It specifies CASSRKPSGSGKNIQYF.

This clonotype was picked up many times. V and J are TRBV12-3 or TRBV12-4 and TRBJ2-3; D may correspond to TRBD1 or TRBD2 (5 bases each). This CDR3 contains 11 residues. The V end was cut by 5 bases, the J end by 12 bases, with 12 bases between. The CDR3 loop reads CASSPGPAQYF. In DNA, the CDR3 is TGTGCCAGCAGTCCGGGGCCAGCACAGTATTTT.

In this sample, this clonotype turned up many times. The chain joins TRBV4-2 to TRBJ2-5; tentative D call: TRBD2 (6 bases). From germline, CDR1 is LGHNA and CDR2 YNFKEQ. Trimming removed 0 bases from V and 1 base from J, with 12 bases in between. The CDR3 spans 16 residues. CDR3 nucleotide sequence: TGTGCCAGCAGCCAAGACCCGAGTAGCGGCCAAGAGACCCAGTACTTC. Translating it yields CASSQDPSSGQETQYF.

The CDR3 here is CASSLSQRRETQYF. The CDR3 region has the DNA TGTGCCAGCAGTTTATCCCAGCGGAGGGAGACCCAGTACTTC. The rearrangement uses TRBV28 and TRBJ2-5; D may be TRBD2 (5 bases). The CDR3 sequence is 14 residues long. Trimming took off 1 base at V and 5 bases at J, with 11 bases between the two ends. Germline-derived CDR1 and CDR2 are MDHEN and SYDVKM.

CDR3 loop: CASSRRQDYEQYF. In DNA, the CDR3 is TGTGCCAGCAGCCGTCGACAGGACTACGAGCAGTACTTC. The chain uses TRBV4-2 and TRBJ2-7; a possible D gene is TRBD1 (6 bases). Per the germline V gene, CDR1 is LGHNA and CDR2 is YNFKEQ. Trimming removed 4 bases at V and 3 bases at J, with 10 bases between. There are 13 residues in the CDR3.

This clonotype was counted at least ten times. The chain has TRBV5-4 and TRBJ2-5; 7 nucleotides align to TRBD2. V was pared by 3 bases and J by 2 bases, with 7 bases of the junction left unmatched. In germline, CDR1 is SGHNT, CDR2 YYREEE (reference sequence). The CDR3 consists of 15 residues. The CDR3 region is CASSSGGSLQETQYF. The CDR3 region has the DNA TGTGCCAGCAGCTCGGGGGGATCACTGCAAGAGACCCAGTACTTC.